This record covers a single T cell receptor beta chain. Its specificity is unknown. This sample is part of a study of T-cell memory formation after mild COVID-19. Researchers used 5'RACE with constant-segment primers to make TCR alpha and TCR beta cDNA libraries that carry sample barcodes and UMIs. MiXCR, run by TCRdb on the 5' RACE reads, gives a single entry per CDR3 protein. The table has 150,000 or so distinct CDR3 sequences, 25% to 40% seen once. Findings and caveats of the study: From day 15 to 85, contracting clones were balanced between CD4 and CD8, whereas later expanders leaned toward CD4+. Some clones that responded turned up in pre-infection memory, which suggests that cross-reactive memory joined in. CD4+ clones that contracted lay mainly in CM and EM; CD8+ ones lay in EMRA.

The receptor comes from an adult woman who had mild COVID-19 (a few samples of this study predate the infection). Cell type and time point are not known. Sequencing input: PBMCs or a T cell subset sorted from them (not recorded which).

For the CDR3, the DNA is TGTGCCAGCAGCTTAGGGGAGCTCGGGGAGCTGTTTTTT. It codes for CASSLGELGELFF. This sequence joins TRBV7-3 and TRBJ2-2; maybe TRBD2 (5 bases). Germline V lookup: CDR1 SGHTA, CDR2 FQGTGA. The V end lost 2 bases, the J end lost 7 bases, and 8 bases lay between the germline ends. The CDR3 consists of 13 residues.